The rows below give T cell receptor beta chains drawn from one sample of a study of cytomegalovirus exposure and HLA in healthy donors. The assay was immunoSEQ multiplex PCR, and TCRdb's table has in-frame clones only and misses some. Seen here are tens of thousands of clones, less than 80% observed once, and the top ten hold approximately 21%. Sequencing used PBMCs. Receptors originate from a woman aged 45-60 years in good health and CMV-seropositive. The CDR3 runs from the conserved cysteine through the conserved F or W. A D gene is named only where the DNA matches it firmly. Size is stated for part of the rows, as once, few or many counts, or as a class when the clone is expanded.

TRBD1,-,19,TRBV5-1,TRBJ1-4,CASSPTTYRGGSTNEKLFF,TGCGCCAGCAGCCCCACTACCTACAGGGGTGGGTCGACTAATGAAAAACTGTTTTTT
-,-,14,TRBV27,TRBJ2-3,CASSSMGTTDTQYF,TGTGCCAGCAGCTCGATGGGGACTACAGATACGCAGTATTTT
-,few,12,TRBV6-1,TRBJ1-2,CVTRGQLGGYTF,TGTGTCACTAGAGGACAGCTCGGTGGCTACACCTTC
-,-,13,TRBV30,TRBJ2-5,CAWSELASGTQYF,TGTGCCTGGAGTGAACTAGCCTCCGGGACCCAGTACTTC
TRBD1,once,14,TRBV6-5,TRBJ1-6,CASSPGQVYSPLHF,TGTGCCAGCAGTCCCGGACAGGTTTATTCACCCCTCCACTTT
-,-,13,TRBV30,TRBJ2-5,CAWSVTQLETQYF,TGTGCCTGGAGTGTCACACAGTTGGAGACCCAGTACTTC
-,-,14,TRBV7-2,TRBJ2-7,CASSHDSVVNEQYF,TGTGCCAGCAGCCATGACAGCGTTGTTAACGAGCAGTACTTC
TRBD2,-,11,TRBV29-1,TRBJ2-7,CSVQRDYEQYF,TGCAGCGTCCAGCGGGACTACGAGCAGTACTTC
TRBD1,-,16,TRBV11-1,TRBJ1-6,CASSLDRGDYNSPLHF,TGTGCCAGCAGCTTAGACAGGGGCGATTATAATTCACCCCTCCACTTT
TRBD1,-,17,TRBV14,TRBJ2-7,CASSQDFGDSSHYEQYF,TGTGCCAGCAGCCAAGATTTCGGGGACAGCAGCCACTACGAGCAGTACTTC
TRBD1,-,15,TRBV19,TRBJ2-5,CASSMSRTGSSRQYF,TGTGCCAGTAGTATGAGTCGGACAGGGAGTAGTCGGCAGTACTTC
-,-,13,TRBV7-9,TRBJ1-5,CASGLDSNQPQHF,TGTGCCAGCGGGCTGGATAGCAATCAGCCCCAGCATTTT
TRBD1,-,15,TRBV5-4,TRBJ2-1,CASSQPGDRDNEQFF,TGTGCCAGCAGCCAGCCGGGGGACAGGGACAATGAGCAGTTCTTC
-,-,12,TRBV2,TRBJ1-2,CASRGTGSGYTF,TGTGCCAGCAGGGGTACAGGGAGCGGCTACACCTTC
TRBD1,-,14,TRBV6-4,TRBJ2-7,CASSETGIGYEQYF,TGTGCCAGCAGTGAGACAGGGATCGGGTACGAGCAGTACTTC
-,-,12,TRBV29-1,TRBJ2-7,CSVVSGTYEQYF,TGCAGCGTAGTTTCCGGGACCTACGAGCAGTACTTC
-,-,16,TRBV2,TRBJ1-2,CASTPRDTWGNYGYTF,TGTGCCAGCACCCCGAGGGACACTTGGGGGAACTATGGCTACACCTTC
TRBD1,-,13,TRBV5-4,TRBJ2-1,CASSLATGEEQFF,TGTGCCAGCAGCTTGGCCACAGGGGAGGAGCAGTTCTTC
-,-,14,TRBV28,TRBJ1-6,CASSPPQGRSPLHF,TGTGCCAGCAGCCCCCCCCAGGGCCGGTCACCCCTCCACTTT
TRBD2,-,15,TRBV29-1,TRBJ2-1,CSVIRLAGGPGEQFF,TGCAGCGTGATACGACTAGCGGGGGGGCCTGGTGAGCAGTTCTTC
-,-,13,TRBV2,TRBJ1-2,CASSEHENYGYTF,TGTGCCAGCAGCGAACATGAGAACTATGGCTACACCTTC
TRBD2,-,14,TRBV7-6,TRBJ2-3,CASSPLAGGGTQYF,TGTGCCAGCAGCCCCCTAGCGGGGGGAGGTACGCAGTATTTT
-,few,14,TRBV9,TRBJ2-7,CASSVGGGQYEQYF,TGTGCCAGCAGCGTAGGGGGGGGCCAGTACGAGCAGTACTTC
TRBD2,few,12,TRBV6-5,TRBJ2-5,CASSPAGPFQYF,TGTGCCAGCAGTCCAGCGGGGCCCTTTCAGTACTTC
-,-,14,TRBV9,TRBJ1-2,CASTSGREVGSYTF,TGTGCCAGCACCTCCGGGCGGGAGGTGGGAAGCTACACCTTC
-,few,14,TRBV27,TRBJ2-5,CASSLLQGQETQYF,TGTGCCAGCAGTTTACTACAGGGTCAAGAGACCCAGTACTTC
-,-,17,TRBV28,TRBJ1-5,CASSLYSARTVNQPQHF,TGTGCCAGCAGTTTATATAGCGCCCGGACAGTCAATCAGCCCCAGCATTTT
TRBD1,-,15,TRBV7-3,TRBJ2-1,CASSGTGGPYNEQFF,TGTGCCAGCAGCGGCACAGGGGGCCCCTACAATGAGCAGTTCTTC
-,-,13,TRBV14,TRBJ1-2,CASSQGRDYGYTF,TGTGCCAGCAGCCAAGGCAGGGACTATGGCTACACCTTC
TRBD2,-,15,TRBV7-9,TRBJ2-1,CASSPRGGPYNEQFF,TGTGCCAGCAGCCCGCGGGGGGGCCCTTACAATGAGCAGTTCTTC
-,-,16,TRBV28,TRBJ1-3,CASRNSLLKIGNTIYF,TGTGCCAGCAGGAACAGCCTATTAAAGATTGGAAACACCATATATTTT
-,-,16,TRBV21-1,TRBJ1-1,CASSKRIPYGQAEAFF,TGTGCCAGCAGCAAAAGGATCCCCTACGGACAGGCTGAAGCTTTCTTT
TRBD1,-,14,TRBV28,TRBJ1-1,CASITGQGNTEAFF,TGTGCCAGCATTACCGGACAGGGAAACACTGAAGCTTTCTTT
-,-,14,TRBV27,TRBJ1-2,CASSFGVSGWGYTF,TGTGCCAGCAGTTTTGGGGTTTCGGGATGGGGCTACACCTTC
-,-,18,TRBV12-2,TRBJ1-3,CASPRGGIRFFRGNTIYF,TGTGCAAGTCCAAGGGGGGGTATAAGATTTTTTCGGGGAAACACCATATATTTT
-,few,14,TRBV6-5,TRBJ1-6,CASTTTEDNSPLHF,TGTGCCAGCACCACGACCGAGGATAATTCACCCCTCCACTTT
TRBD1,-,13,TRBV5-1,TRBJ2-7,CASSTTGGNEQYF,TGCGCCAGCAGCACGACAGGGGGAAACGAGCAGTACTTC
TRBD1,few,14,TRBV5-1,TRBJ1-5,CASSPGQGGQPQHF,TGCGCCAGCAGCCCGGGACAGGGAGGACAGCCCCAGCATTTT
-,few,15,TRBV19,TRBJ2-7,CASSILAGAAYEQYF,TGTGCCAGTAGTATTCTGGCGGGGGCGGCCTACGAGCAGTACTTC
-,-,14,TRBV7-2,TRBJ1-5,CASTLSQGNQPQHF,TGTGCCAGCACCCTAAGTCAGGGTAATCAGCCCCAGCATTTT
TRBD1,-,15,TRBV30,TRBJ1-6,CAWTSTGKNNSPLHF,TGTGCCTGGACGTCGACAGGGAAAAATAATTCACCCCTCCACTTT
-,-,13,TRBV7-3,TRBJ2-6,CASSSVGANVLTF,TGTGCCAGCAGCTCCGTGGGGGCCAACGTCCTGACTTTC
TRBD1,few,15,TRBV6-5,TRBJ1-2,CASSSPGQGDYGYTF,TGTGCCAGCAGTTCACCGGGACAGGGGGACTATGGCTACACCTTC
-,-,13,TRBV7-9,TRBJ1-1,CASSSSTKNEAFF,TGTGCCAGCAGCTCCTCTACCAAGAATGAAGCTTTCTTT
-,once,14,TRBV6-5,TRBJ1-1,CASNHRDLGTEAFF,TGTGCCAGCAACCACAGGGATCTGGGCACTGAAGCTTTCTTT